What follows are 11 T cell receptor beta chains derived from one specimen sequenced in a study of CD8+CD57+ T cells in acquired aplastic anemia. For CDR3 and TCR beta VDJ profiling, genomic DNA was the template used. TCRdb redid the calling of the reads with MiXCR, one entry per CDR3 protein. Of just over 400,000 distinct CDR3 sequences in the sample, roughly 64% were seen once. The sample comprised sorted CD4+, CD8+, or CD8+CD57+ T cells (not recorded which) from PBMCs. Receptors originate from a human donor in good health, serving as a control.

The chain joins TRBV7-2 to TRBJ2-7, with D tentatively TRBD1 (5 bases). V shed 9 bases and J shed 7 bases, with 19 bases lying between them. The germline V gene encodes CDR1 SGHTA and CDR2 FQGNSA. The CDR3 is made up of 13 amino acids. The CDR3, as DNA: TGTGCCAGTAGTTTACCCGACAGTGGTGAGCAGTACTTC. Translation gives CASSLPDSGEQYF.

V is TRBV15 and J is TRBJ1-2; no reliable D call. This CDR3 region has 14 residues. Deletions cut 10 bases from V and 5 bases from J, with 20 bases between. The V gene's germline CDR1 is LNHNV and CDR2 YYDKDF (reference sequence). The CDR3, as DNA: TGTGCCAGCAGTAACAGTGCCCTAGAGTATGGCTACACCTTC. This gives the protein CASSNSALEYGYTF.

This chain joins TRBV5-8 and TRBJ2-3, with 11 bases that match TRBD2. The CDR3 spans 15 residues. V lost 3 bases, J lost 3 bases, and 3 bases stayed unmatched. The germline gives CDR1 SGHTS, CDR2 YDEGEE. CDR3 sequence reads: CASSWLAGGTDTQYF. The CDR3 nucleotides read TGTGCCAGCAGCTGGCTAGCGGGGGGTACAGATACGCAGTATTTT.

This chain joins TRBV7-2 and TRBJ2-1, with TRBD1 as a possible D gene (6 bases). V lost 4 bases and J lost 12, with 19 bases in between. Germline CDR1 is SGHTA and CDR2 is FQGNSA. The CDR3 is made up of 14 amino acids. CDR3: CASSSTGYKPAQFF. The CDR3 bases are TGTGCCAGCAGCTCCACAGGGTATAAGCCCGCGCAGTTCTTC.

In this sample, this clonotype turned up many times. The chain links TRBV3-1 to TRBJ1-5; TRBD1 might be the D (5 bases). The germline gives CDR1 LGHDT, CDR2 YNNKEL (reference sequence). The CDR3 sequence is 15 residues long. The V end lost 3 bases, the J end lost 1 base, and 10 bases lay between the germline ends. This CDR3 reads CASSHSAGSNQPQHF. The DNA of the CDR3 is TGTGCCAGCAGCCACTCGGCAGGGAGCAATCAGCCCCAGCATTTT.

This chain joins TRBV20-1 and TRBJ2-1, with TRBD2 identical over 8 bases. Losses at the gene ends were 7 bases for V and 3 bases for J; bases not matched to a gene: 14. The CDR3 is 16 amino acids. Germline CDR1 is DFQATT and CDR2 is SNEGSKA (reference sequence). This chain's CDR3 is CSVEAAGGRNYNEQFF. The CDR3 region has the DNA TGCAGTGTCGAAGCGGCGGGGGGCCGAAACTACAATGAGCAGTTCTTC.

The V gene is TRBV20-1, the J gene TRBJ2-7, with TRBD2 identical over 7 bases. The CDR3 has 15 amino acids. Trimming removed 1 base from V and 4 bases from J; junction bases left unmatched: 10. Per the germline V gene, CDR1 is DFQATT and CDR2 is SNEGSKA (reference sequence). The chain's CDR3 is CSARAGSGALYEQYF. The CDR3 bases are TGCAGTGCTAGAGCAGGAAGCGGGGCGCTTTACGAGCAGTACTTC.

This chain connects TRBV20-1 to TRBJ2-1; 8 bases are shared with TRBD2. The junction had 5 bases not matched to a gene; V was cut back by 3 bases and J by 4 bases. The CDR3 contains 14 residues. Per germline, CDR1 DFQATT and CDR2 SNEGSKA (reference sequence). The DNA for the CDR3 is TGCAGTGCTAGTAGCGGGGCTACGTACAATGAGCAGTTCTTC. Its translation is CSASSGATYNEQFF.

The rearrangement links TRBV12-3 or TRBV12-4 to TRBJ2-7, with 8 bases aligning to TRBD1. The CDR3 runs to 16 residues. The V segment lost 5 bases and the J segment 0 bases; nucleotides outside the gene matches: 9. CDR3 sequence: CASSHLTGEASYEQYF. The CDR3 nucleotides read TGTGCCAGCAGTCACCTGACAGGGGAGGCCTCCTACGAGCAGTACTTC.

The chain employs TRBV6-1 and TRBJ1-2; 12 nucleotides match TRBD1. V trimming: 6 bases; J trimming: 6 bases; junction bases outside the gene matches: 5. Germline CDR1 reads MNHNS; CDR2 reads SASEGT. CDR3 length: 14 amino acids. This CDR3 reads CASSPGQGANGYTF. The CDR3 DNA reads as TGTGCCAGCAGCCCGGGACAGGGGGCGAATGGCTACACCTTC.

This clonotype was detected only a few times. This sequence joins TRBV30 and TRBJ1-1; TRBD1 matches 8 bases. J was trimmed by 1 base and V by 0 bases; bases with no gene match: 4. Germline values: CDR1 GTSNPN, CDR2 SVGIG (reference sequence). The CDR3 has 15 amino acids. CDR3 sequence (DNA): TGTGCCTGGAGTGTACTTCAGGGGGCGAACACTGAAGCTTTCTTT. Residues: CAWSVLQGANTEAFF.